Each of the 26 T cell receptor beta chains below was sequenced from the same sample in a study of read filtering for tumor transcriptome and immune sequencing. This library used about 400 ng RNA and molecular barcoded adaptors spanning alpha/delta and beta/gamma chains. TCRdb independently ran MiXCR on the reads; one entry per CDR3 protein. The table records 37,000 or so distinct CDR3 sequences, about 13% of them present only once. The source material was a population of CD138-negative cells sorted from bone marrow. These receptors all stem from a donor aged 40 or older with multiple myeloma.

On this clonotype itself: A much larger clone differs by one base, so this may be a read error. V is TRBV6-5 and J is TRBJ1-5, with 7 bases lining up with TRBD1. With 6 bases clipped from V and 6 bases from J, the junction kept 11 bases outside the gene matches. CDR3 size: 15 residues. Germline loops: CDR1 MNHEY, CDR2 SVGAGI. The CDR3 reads CASSIKGAHGQPQHF. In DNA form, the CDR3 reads TGTGCCAGCAGCATAAAGGGGGCGCACGGTCAGCCCCAGCATTTT.

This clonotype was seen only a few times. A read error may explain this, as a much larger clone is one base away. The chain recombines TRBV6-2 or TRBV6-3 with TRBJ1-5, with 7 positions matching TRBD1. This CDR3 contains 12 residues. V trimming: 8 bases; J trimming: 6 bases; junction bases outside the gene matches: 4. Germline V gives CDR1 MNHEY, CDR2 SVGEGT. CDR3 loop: CASQGGSQPQHF. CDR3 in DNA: TGTGCCAGCCAGGGGGGCAGTCAGCCCCAGCATTTT.

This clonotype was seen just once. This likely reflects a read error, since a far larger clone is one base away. The CDR3 region has the DNA TGTGCCAGCAGGGGCGGGACAGGGGGGTCCGAAGATACGCAGTATTTT. Translating it yields CASRGGTGGSEDTQYF. The rearrangement links TRBV5-5 to TRBJ2-3; 11 bases align to TRBD1. J lost 5 bases, V lost 5 bases, and 10 bases had no gene match. Germline-derived CDR1 and CDR2 are SGHKS and YYEKEE (reference sequence). The CDR3 has 16 residues.

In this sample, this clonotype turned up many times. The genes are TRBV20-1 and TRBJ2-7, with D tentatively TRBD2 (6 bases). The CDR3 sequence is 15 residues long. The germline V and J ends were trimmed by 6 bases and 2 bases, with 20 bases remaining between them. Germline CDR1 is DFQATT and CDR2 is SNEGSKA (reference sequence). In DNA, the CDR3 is TGCAGTGCCCCAGAGAACGGGGGAGGTGCCTACGAGCAGTACTTC. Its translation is CSAPENGGGAYEQYF.

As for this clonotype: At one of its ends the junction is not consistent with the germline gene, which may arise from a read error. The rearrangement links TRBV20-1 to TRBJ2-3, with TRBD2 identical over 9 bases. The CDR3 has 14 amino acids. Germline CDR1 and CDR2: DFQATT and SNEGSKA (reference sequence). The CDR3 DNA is TGCAGTGCTAGGGGATTAGCGGGAGTAGATACGCGGTATTTT. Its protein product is CSARGLAGVDTRYF.

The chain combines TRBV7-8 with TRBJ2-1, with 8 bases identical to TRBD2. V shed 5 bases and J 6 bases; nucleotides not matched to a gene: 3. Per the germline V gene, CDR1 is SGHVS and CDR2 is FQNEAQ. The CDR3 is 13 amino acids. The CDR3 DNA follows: TGTGCCAGCAGCCTCGGACTAGCCAATGAGCAGTTCTTC. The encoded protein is CASSLGLANEQFF.

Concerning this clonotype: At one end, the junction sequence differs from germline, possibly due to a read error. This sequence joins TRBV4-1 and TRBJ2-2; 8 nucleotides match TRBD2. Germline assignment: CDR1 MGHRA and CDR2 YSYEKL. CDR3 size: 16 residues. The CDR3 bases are TGCGCCAGCAGCCATTTAGCGGGATGGAACGCCGGGGAGCTGTTTTTT. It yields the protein CASSHLAGWNAGELFF.

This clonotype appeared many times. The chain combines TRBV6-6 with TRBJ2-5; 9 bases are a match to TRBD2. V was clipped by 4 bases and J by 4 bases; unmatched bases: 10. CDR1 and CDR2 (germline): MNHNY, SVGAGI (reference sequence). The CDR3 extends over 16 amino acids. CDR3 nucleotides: TGTGCCAGCAGTTCTCTTGGCGGGAGGGCCGGAGAGACCCAGTACTTC. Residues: CASSSLGGRAGETQYF.

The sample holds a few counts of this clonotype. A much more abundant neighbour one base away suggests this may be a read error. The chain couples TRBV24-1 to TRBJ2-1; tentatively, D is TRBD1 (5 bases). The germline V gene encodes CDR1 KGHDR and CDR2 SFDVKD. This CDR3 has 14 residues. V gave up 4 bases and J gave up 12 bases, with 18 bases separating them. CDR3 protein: CATSDRNAGHAQFF. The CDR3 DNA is TGTGCCACCAGTGACCGAAACGCAGGGCATGCGCAGTTCTTC.

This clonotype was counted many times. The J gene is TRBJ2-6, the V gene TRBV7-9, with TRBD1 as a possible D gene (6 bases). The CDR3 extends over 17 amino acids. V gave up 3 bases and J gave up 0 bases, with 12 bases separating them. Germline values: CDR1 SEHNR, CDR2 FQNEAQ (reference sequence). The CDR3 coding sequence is TGTGCCAGCAGCTTCGCAGGGGTTCGCTCTGGGGCCAACGTCCTGACTTTC. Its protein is CASSFAGVRSGANVLTF.

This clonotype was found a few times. CDR3 nucleotides: TGTGCCAGCAGTGCAGGAGAGACCCAGTACTTC. Translation gives CASSAGETQYF. The V call is TRBV2, the J call TRBJ2-5, with D uncertain. V was trimmed by 4 bases and J by 4 bases, leaving 4 bases between them. CDR3 length equals 11 residues. Germline CDR1 is SNHLY and CDR2 is FYNNEI.

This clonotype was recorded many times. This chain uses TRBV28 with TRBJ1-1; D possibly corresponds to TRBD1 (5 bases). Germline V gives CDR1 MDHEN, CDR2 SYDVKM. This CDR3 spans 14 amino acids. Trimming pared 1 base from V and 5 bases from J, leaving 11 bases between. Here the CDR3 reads CASSLLAGRTEAFF. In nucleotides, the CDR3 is TGTGCCAGCAGTTTATTGGCAGGGAGGACTGAAGCTTTCTTT. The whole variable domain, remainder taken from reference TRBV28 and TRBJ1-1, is DVKVTQSSRYLVKRTGEKVFLECVQDMDHENMFWYRQDPGLGLRLIYFSYDVKMKEKGDIPEGYSVSREKKERFSLILESASTNQTSMYLCASSLLAGRTEAFFGQGTRLTVV.

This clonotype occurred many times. CDR3 amino acids: CASSLSLGGVSEAFF. DNA for the CDR3: TGTGCCAGCAGCCTATCACTAGGTGGTGTATCTGAAGCTTTCTTT. This chain uses TRBV7-8 with TRBJ1-1; D remains unclear. Germline CDR1 reads SGHVS; CDR2 reads FQNEAQ. This CDR3 spans 15 amino acids. Trimming took off 5 bases at V and 6 bases at J, with 19 bases between the two ends.

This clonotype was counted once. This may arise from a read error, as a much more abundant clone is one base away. Written as DNA, the CDR3 is TGTGCCAGCTCAGATGCAGGGTCTGGGGCCAACGTCCTGACTTTC. Translation: CASSDAGSGANVLTF. The genes are TRBV18 and TRBJ2-6, with a weak D call TRBD1 (5 bases). V lost 5 bases and J lost 1, with 9 bases in between. This CDR3 has 15 amino acids. The germline V gene has CDR1 KGHSH and CDR2 LQKENI. The entire variable domain, with the rest obtained from reference TRBV18 and TRBJ2-6, is as follows: NAGVMQNPRHLVRRRGQEARLRCSPMKGHSHVYWYRQLPEEGLKFMVYLQKENIIDESGMPKERFSAEFPKEGPSILRIQQVVRGDSAAYFCASSDAGSGANVLTFGAGSRLTVL.

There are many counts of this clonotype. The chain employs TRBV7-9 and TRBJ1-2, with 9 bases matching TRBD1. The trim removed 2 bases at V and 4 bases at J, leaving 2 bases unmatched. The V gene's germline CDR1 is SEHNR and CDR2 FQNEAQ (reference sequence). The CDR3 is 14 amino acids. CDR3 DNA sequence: TGTGCCAGCAGCTTAACAGGGGGCGTCTATGGCTACACCTTC. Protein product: CASSLTGGVYGYTF.

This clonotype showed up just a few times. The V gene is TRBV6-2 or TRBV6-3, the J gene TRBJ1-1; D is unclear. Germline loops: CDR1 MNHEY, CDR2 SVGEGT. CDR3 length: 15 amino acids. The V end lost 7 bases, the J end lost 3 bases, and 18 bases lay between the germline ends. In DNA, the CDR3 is TGTGCCAGCATTTTCCGGGGTAGTTCGGACACTGAAGCTTTCTTT. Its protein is CASIFRGSSDTEAFF.

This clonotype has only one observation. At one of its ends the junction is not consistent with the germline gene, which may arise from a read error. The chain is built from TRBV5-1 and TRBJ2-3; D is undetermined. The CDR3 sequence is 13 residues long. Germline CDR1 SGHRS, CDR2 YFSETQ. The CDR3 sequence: CASMARSTDMQYF. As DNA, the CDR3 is TGCGCCAGCATGGCACGGTCCACAGATATGCAGTATTTT.

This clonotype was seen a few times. CDR3: CSASGVIYNEQFF. The CDR3, as DNA: TGCAGTGCTAGCGGGGTTATCTACAATGAGCAGTTCTTC. The chain employs TRBV20-1 and TRBJ2-1, with D maybe TRBD2 (5 bases). The V gene's germline CDR1 is DFQATT and CDR2 SNEGSKA (reference sequence). The CDR3 spans 13 residues. Trimming stripped 3 bases from V and 3 bases from J, with 9 bases between.

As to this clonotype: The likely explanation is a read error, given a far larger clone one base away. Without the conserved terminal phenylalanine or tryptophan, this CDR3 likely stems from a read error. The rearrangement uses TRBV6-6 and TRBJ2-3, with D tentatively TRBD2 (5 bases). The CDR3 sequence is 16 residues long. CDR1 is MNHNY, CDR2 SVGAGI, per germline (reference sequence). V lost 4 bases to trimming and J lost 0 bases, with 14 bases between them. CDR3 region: CASSSLVGSSTDTQYS. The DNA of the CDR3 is TGTGCCAGCAGTTCACTAGTGGGCTCTAGCACAGATACGCAGTATTCT.

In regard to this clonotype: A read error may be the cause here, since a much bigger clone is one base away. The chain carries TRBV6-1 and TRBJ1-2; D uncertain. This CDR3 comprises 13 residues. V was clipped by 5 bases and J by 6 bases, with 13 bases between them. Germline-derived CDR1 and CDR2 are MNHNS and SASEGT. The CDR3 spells CASSHSSRDGYTF. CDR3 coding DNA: TGTGCCAGCAGTCACTCGAGCAGAGATGGCTACACCTTC.

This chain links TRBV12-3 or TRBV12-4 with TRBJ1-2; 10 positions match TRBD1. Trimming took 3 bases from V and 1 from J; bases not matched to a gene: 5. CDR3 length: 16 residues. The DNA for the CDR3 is TGTGCCAGCAGTTTTAAGACAGGGGGCAGTAACTATGGCTACACCTTC. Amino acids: CASSFKTGGSNYGYTF.

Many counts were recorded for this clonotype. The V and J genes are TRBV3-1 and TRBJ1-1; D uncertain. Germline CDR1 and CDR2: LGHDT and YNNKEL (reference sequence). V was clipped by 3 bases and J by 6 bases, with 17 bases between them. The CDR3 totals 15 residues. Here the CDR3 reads CASSHSPLVRSEAFF. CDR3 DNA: TGTGCCAGCAGCCACAGCCCACTGGTTCGGTCTGAAGCTTTCTTT.

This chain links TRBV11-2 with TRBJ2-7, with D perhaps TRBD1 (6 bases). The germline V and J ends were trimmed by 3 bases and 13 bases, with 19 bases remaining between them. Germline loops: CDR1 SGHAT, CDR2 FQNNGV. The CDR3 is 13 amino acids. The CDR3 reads CASSLYRERERYF. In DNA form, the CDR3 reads TGTGCCAGCAGCTTGTACAGGGAACGCGAGCGTTACTTC.

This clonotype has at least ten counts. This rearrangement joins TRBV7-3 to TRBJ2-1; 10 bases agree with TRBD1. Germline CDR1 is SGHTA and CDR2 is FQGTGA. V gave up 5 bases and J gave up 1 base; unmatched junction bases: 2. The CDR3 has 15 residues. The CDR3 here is CASSQDRGSYNEQFF. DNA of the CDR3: TGTGCCAGCAGCCAGGACAGGGGGTCCTACAATGAGCAGTTCTTC.

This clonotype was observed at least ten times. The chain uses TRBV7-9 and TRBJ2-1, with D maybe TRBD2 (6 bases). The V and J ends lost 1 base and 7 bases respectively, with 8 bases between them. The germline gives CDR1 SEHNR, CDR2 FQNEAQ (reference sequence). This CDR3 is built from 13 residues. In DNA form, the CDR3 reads TGTGCCAGCAGCTTAGACGGGAGAAATGAGCAGTTCTTC. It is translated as CASSLDGRNEQFF.

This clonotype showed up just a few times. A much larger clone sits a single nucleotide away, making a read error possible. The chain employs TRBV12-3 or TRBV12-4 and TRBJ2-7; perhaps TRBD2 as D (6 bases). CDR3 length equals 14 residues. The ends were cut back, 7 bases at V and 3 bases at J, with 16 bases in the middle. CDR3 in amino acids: CASIVLGLRYEQYF. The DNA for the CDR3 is TGTGCCAGCATCGTACTGGGACTCCGCTACGAGCAGTACTTC.